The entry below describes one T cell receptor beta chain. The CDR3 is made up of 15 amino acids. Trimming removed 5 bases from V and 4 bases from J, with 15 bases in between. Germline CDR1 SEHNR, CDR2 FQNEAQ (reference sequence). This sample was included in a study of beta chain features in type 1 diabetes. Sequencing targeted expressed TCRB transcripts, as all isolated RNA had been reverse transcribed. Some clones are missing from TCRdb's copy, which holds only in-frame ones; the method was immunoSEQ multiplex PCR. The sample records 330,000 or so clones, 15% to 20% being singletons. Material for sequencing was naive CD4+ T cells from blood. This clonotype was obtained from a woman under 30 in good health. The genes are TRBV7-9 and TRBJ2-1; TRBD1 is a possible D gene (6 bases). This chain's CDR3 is CASSANSGHYNEQFF. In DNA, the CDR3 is TGTGCCAGCAGCGCAAACTCGGGACATTACAATGAGCAGTTCTTC.